Each of the 20 T cell receptor beta chains below was sequenced from the same sample in a study of cytomegalovirus exposure and HLA in healthy donors. PCR amplification relied on 60 Vbeta primers (plus 13 Jbeta primers). Data came from immunoSEQ multiplex PCR; TCRdb stores just in-frame clones and leaves some out. The profile shows around 130,000 clones, 80% of them singletons. Sequencing was carried out using PBMCs. These receptors came from a male donor in good health and CMV-seronegative.

This clone has only one observation. V usage is TRBV9 and J usage is TRBJ1-3, with a possible D match to TRBD1 (6 bases). V lost 5 bases and J 1 base, leaving 10 bases between the germline ends. The CDR3 consists of 14 residues. Germline-derived CDR1 and CDR2 are SGDLS and YYNGEE. The CDR3 loop reads CASRRDISGNTIYF. Written as DNA, the CDR3 is TGTGCCAGCAGGAGGGACATTTCTGGAAACACCATATATTTT.

J is TRBJ2-5 and V is TRBV6-5, with D tentatively TRBD1 (6 bases). Per germline, CDR1 MNHEY and CDR2 SVGAGI. The V and J ends lost 7 bases and 2 bases respectively, with 14 bases between them. The CDR3 sequence is 14 residues long. The CDR3 coding sequence is TGTGCCAGCAACTTCGGGACACCTCAAGAGACCCAGTACTTC. Protein: CASNFGTPQETQYF.

The rearrangement links TRBV5-1 to TRBJ2-1; D might be TRBD1 (6 bases). From germline, CDR1 is SGHRS and CDR2 YFSETQ. The CDR3 contains 16 residues. V was cut by 0 bases and J by 8 bases, with 18 bases left in between. The chain's CDR3 is CASSLVSTGIGYEQFF. Written as DNA, the CDR3 is TGCGCCAGCAGCTTGGTTTCTACAGGGATTGGATATGAGCAGTTCTTC.

The chain recombines TRBV14 with TRBJ2-5; D is uncertain. The V end was cut by 1 base, the J end by 11 bases, with 17 bases between. This CDR3 comprises 14 residues. The germline V gene has CDR1 SGHDN and CDR2 FVKESK. CDR3 DNA sequence: TGTGCCAGCAGCCAAGTATCAAGTTTTGGAGAGCAGTACTTC. Its translation: CASSQVSSFGEQYF.

CDR3 DNA: TGCGCCAGCAGCCACGAACGACAGCCCTATGGCTACACCTTC. It encodes CASSHERQPYGYTF. V and J are TRBV4-3 and TRBJ1-2; D is possibly TRBD1 (5 bases). The CDR3 loop spans 14 amino acids. Trimming cost V 3 bases and J 4 bases, with 12 bases left between them. Germline V gene sequence: CDR1 LGHNA, CDR2 YSLEER.

As regards this clone: The junction and the germline gene differ at one end; a read error may be behind it. The genes are TRBV7-9 and TRBJ2-6, with 10 positions matching TRBD2. CDR3 length: 18 residues. The germline CDR1 and CDR2 sequences are SEHNR and FQNEAQ (reference sequence). CDR3 protein: CSSSLRLAGSSGANVLTF. The CDR3 nucleotides read TGTTCCAGCAGCCTAAGACTAGCGGGCAGCTCTGGGGCCAACGTCCTGACTTTC.

This rearrangement joins TRBV25-1 to TRBJ1-1; D might be TRBD1 (5 bases). Germline-derived CDR1 and CDR2 are MGHDK and SYGVNS. This CDR3 contains 15 residues. With 2 bases removed from V and 3 bases from J, the gap between germline ends came to 13 bases. Here the CDR3 reads CASSEIRTGDTEAFF. CDR3 DNA sequence: TGTGCCAGCAGTGAAATACGTACAGGTGACACTGAAGCTTTCTTT.

V usage is TRBV5-5 and J usage is TRBJ2-1; 15 nucleotides line up with TRBD2. The CDR3 length is 16 residues. Germline CDR1 and CDR2: SGHKS and YYEKEE (reference sequence). V was clipped by 2 bases and J by 6 bases; unmatched bases: 3. The CDR3 nucleotides read TGTGCCAGCAGCTTAGGACTAGCGGGGGGGTTCAATGAGCAGTTCTTC. It encodes CASSLGLAGGFNEQFF. Full variable domain (missing parts from reference TRBV5-5 and TRBJ2-1): DAGVTQSPTHLIKTRGQQVTLRCSPISGHKSVSWYQQVLGQGPQFIFQYYEKEERGRGNFPDRFSARQFPNYSSELNVNALLLGDSALYLCASSLGLAGGFNEQFFGPGTRLTVL.

This sequence joins TRBV19 and TRBJ1-4; D gene uncertain. The CDR3 consists of 13 residues. Germline V gene sequence: CDR1 LNHDA, CDR2 SQIVND (reference sequence). V lost 6 bases to trimming and J lost 5 bases, with 10 bases between them. Here the CDR3 DNA reads TGTGCCAGTAGCTACACAGACAATGAAAAACTGTTTTTT. As protein: CASSYTDNEKLFF. Filled out from reference TRBV19 and TRBJ1-4, the complete variable domain reads DGGITQSPKYLFRKEGQNVTLSCEQNLNHDAMYWYRQDPGQGLRLIYYSQIVNDFQKGDIAEGYSVSREKKESFPLTVTSAQKNPTAFYLCASSYTDNEKLFFGSGTQLSVL.

In DNA form, the CDR3 reads TGTGCCAGCAGCCCAAGGGACAATGAGAACTATGGCTACACCTTC. Amino acids: CASSPRDNENYGYTF. The rearrangement links TRBV4-2 to TRBJ1-2; D may be TRBD1 (6 bases). The germline gives CDR1 LGHNA, CDR2 YNFKEQ. V lost 4 bases to trimming and J lost 2 bases, with 14 bases between them. CDR3 length: 15 amino acids.

The V gene is TRBV7-9, the J gene TRBJ2-5; TRBD1 matches 9 bases. The trim removed 4 bases at V and 5 bases at J, leaving 8 bases unmatched. Germline CDR1 SEHNR, CDR2 FQNEAQ (reference sequence). CDR3 length: 15 amino acids. DNA for the CDR3: TGTGCCAGCAGCTCTCAACAGGGGGCGGGGGAGACCCAGTACTTC. Amino acids: CASSSQQGAGETQYF.

The sample holds one count of this clone. V and J are TRBV7-2 and TRBJ2-7; TRBD2 matches 7 bases. CDR3 length: 15 residues. Germline assignment: CDR1 SGHTA and CDR2 FQGNSA. V shed 3 bases, J shed 2 bases, and the junction held 7 bases outside the gene matches. The CDR3 is CASSLGLTFTYEQYF. The CDR3 coding sequence is TGTGCCAGCAGCTTGGGACTAACTTTCACCTACGAGCAGTACTTC. Combining the CDR3 with reference TRBV7-2 and TRBJ2-7 gives the whole variable domain GAGVSQSPSNKVTEKGKDVELRCDPISGHTALYWYRQSLGQGLEFLIYFQGNSAPDKSGLPSDRFSAERTGGSVSTLTIQRTQQEDSAVYLCASSLGLTFTYEQYFGPGTRLTVT.

This clone was seen a handful of times. The chain recombines TRBV11-3 with TRBJ2-3; TRBD2 is a possible D gene (6 bases). V was trimmed by 4 bases and J by 7 bases, leaving 12 bases between them. Germline V gene lookup returns CDR1 SGHNT and CDR2 YENEEA. The CDR3 has 13 amino acids. This CDR3 is CASSSPREYTQYF. The CDR3 DNA is TGTGCCAGCAGCTCCCCGCGGGAATATACGCAGTATTTT.

The chain employs TRBV6-4 and TRBJ1-1; the D is unclear. The germline V gene encodes CDR1 MRHNA and CDR2 SNTAGT. The CDR3 spans 14 residues. V was clipped by 6 bases and J by 1 base, with 12 bases between them. For the CDR3, the DNA is TGTGCCAGCAGCCCAGGCCCGGAGAACACTGAAGCTTTCTTT. Its protein is CASSPGPENTEAFF.

The J gene is TRBJ2-3, the V gene TRBV5-1; 9 bases line up with TRBD1. Germline CDR1 reads SGHRS; CDR2 reads YFSETQ. The CDR3 spans 16 residues. Trimming at V came to 4 bases and at J to 0 bases, leaving 6 bases not matched to a gene. DNA of the CDR3: TGCGCCAGCAGCGCTGGGACAGGGCTTAGCACAGATACGCAGTATTTT. Its protein product is CASSAGTGLSTDTQYF.

The rearrangement uses TRBV2 and TRBJ2-3; no clear D gene. The CDR3 consists of 15 residues. CDR1 and CDR2 from the germline V gene are SNHLY and FYNNEI. Trimming pared 7 bases from V and 3 bases from J, leaving 17 bases between. The CDR3 coding sequence is TGTGCCAGCACTCTGAGCATGGGCAGGACAGATACGCAGTATTTT. The encoded protein is CASTLSMGRTDTQYF.

J is TRBJ2-7 and V is TRBV15, with a weak D call TRBD2 (5 bases). The CDR3 runs to 13 residues. Germline assignment: CDR1 LNHNV and CDR2 YYDKDF (reference sequence). The V end was cut by 6 bases, the J end by 2 bases, with 11 bases between. The CDR3 is CATSFSVAYEQYF. In DNA, the CDR3 is TGTGCCACCAGTTTTAGCGTTGCCTACGAGCAGTACTTC.

This CDR3 reads CSGQRNTEAFF. CDR3 nucleotide sequence: TGCAGCGGGCAGCGGAACACTGAAGCTTTCTTT. The V gene is TRBV29-1, the J gene TRBJ1-1; D is unresolved. V gave up 7 bases and J gave up 1 base, with 7 bases separating them. Germline CDR1 is SQVTM and CDR2 is ANQGSEA. This CDR3 region has 11 residues.

The DNA for the CDR3 is TGTGCCAGCAGTGTTCAACAGGGGGCTGATGAAAAACTGTTTTTT. Encoded protein: CASSVQQGADEKLFF. V gene TRBV6-1 combines with J gene TRBJ1-4; 9 nucleotides match TRBD1. CDR3 length: 15 amino acids. The V gene end was trimmed by 4 bases and the J gene end by 6 bases; junction bases not matched to a gene: 6. The germline gives CDR1 MNHNS, CDR2 SASEGT.

On this clone itself: The junction does not match germline at one end; this may be a read error. The chain is built from TRBV5-6 and TRBJ2-6; perhaps TRBD2 as D (6 bases). Germline lookup yields CDR1 SGHDT and CDR2 YYEEEE. CDR3 length: 16 amino acids. The CDR3 spells CASSIRRAGGANGLTF. In DNA, the CDR3 is TGTGCCAGCAGCATCCGTCGGGCGGGCGGGGCCAACGGCCTGACTTTC.